This T cell receptor beta chain came from a study of technical replicates of blood from several donors. Deletions cut 8 bases from V and 7 bases from J, with 10 bases between. Germline CDR1 reads MNHEY; CDR2 reads SVGAGI. This CDR3 comprises 11 residues. Only in-frame clones appear in the TCRdb table, and some are missing; sequencing was by immunoSEQ multiplex PCR. The sample holds approximately 100,000 clones; nearly 96% are singletons and the top ten take approximately 0.21%. This clone appeared a single time. Sequencing used T cells isolated from PBMCs. This receptor was taken from a human donor in good health. The chain recombines TRBV6-5 with TRBJ2-3, with D possibly TRBD2 on 5 matching bases. This CDR3 is CASGLANTQYF. The DNA for the CDR3 is TGTGCCAGCGGGCTAGCAAATACGCAGTATTTT.